This TCR beta chain comes out of a study of shared clonotypes between healthy human individuals. In the sorted-subset replicate PCRs, around 220 ng DNA, tens of thousands of T cell genomes, was used. The method was immunoSEQ multiplex PCR; TCRdb's version includes in-frame clones alone and lacks a portion of them. The sample consists of about 1 million clones, about 70% of them appearing once. In the case of this clone: Its antigen is not known.

Trimming pared 5 bases from V and 8 bases from J, leaving 14 bases between. The CDR3 length is 13 residues. Germline CDR1 reads MNHEY; CDR2 reads SMNVEV (reference sequence). Notes on the study in general: Relative to their counterparts shared across all four donors, non-shared clonotypes exhibited diminished generation probabilities.

The specimen sequenced was memory CD4+ T cells sorted from blood. Subset noted: CD45RA-negative fraction. The clonotype comes from a man aged 18 to 29 in good health. The chain couples TRBV27 to TRBJ2-3, with D perhaps TRBD1 (6 bases). The CDR3 sequence is CASSLLGARTQYF. The CDR3 DNA sequence: TGTGCCAGCAGTCTTTTGGGGGCCCGTACGCAGTATTTT.